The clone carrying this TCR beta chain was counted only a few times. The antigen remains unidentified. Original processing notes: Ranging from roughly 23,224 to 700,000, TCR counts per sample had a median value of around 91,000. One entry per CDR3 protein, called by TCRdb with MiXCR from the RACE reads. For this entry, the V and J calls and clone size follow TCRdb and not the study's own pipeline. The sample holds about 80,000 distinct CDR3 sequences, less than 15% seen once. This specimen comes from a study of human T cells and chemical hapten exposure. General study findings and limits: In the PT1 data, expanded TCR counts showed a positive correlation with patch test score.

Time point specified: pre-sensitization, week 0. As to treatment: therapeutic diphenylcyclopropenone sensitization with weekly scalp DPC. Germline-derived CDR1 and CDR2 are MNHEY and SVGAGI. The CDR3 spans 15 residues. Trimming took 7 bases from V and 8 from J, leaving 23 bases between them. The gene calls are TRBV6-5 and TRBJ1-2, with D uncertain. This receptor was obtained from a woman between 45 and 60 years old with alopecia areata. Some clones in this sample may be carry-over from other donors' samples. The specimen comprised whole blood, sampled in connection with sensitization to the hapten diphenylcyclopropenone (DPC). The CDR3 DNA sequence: TGTGCCAGCAACAAATTGGACCCCTCCTTAGAAGGCTACACCTTC. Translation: CASNKLDPSLEGYTF.